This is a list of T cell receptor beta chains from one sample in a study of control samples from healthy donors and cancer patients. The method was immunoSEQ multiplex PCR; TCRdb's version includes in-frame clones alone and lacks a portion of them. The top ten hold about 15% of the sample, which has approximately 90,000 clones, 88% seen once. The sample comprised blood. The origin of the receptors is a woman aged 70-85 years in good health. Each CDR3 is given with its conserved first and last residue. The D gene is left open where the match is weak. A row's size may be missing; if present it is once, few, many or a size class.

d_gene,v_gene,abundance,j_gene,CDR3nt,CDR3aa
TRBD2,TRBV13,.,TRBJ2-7,TGTGCCAGCAGCCCCCCGGGCGGGAGTTCCTACGAGCAGTACTTC,CASSPPGGSSYEQYF
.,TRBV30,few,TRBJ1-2,TGTGCCTGGAGTGTTTTGGATTATGGCTACACCTTC,CAWSVLDYGYTF
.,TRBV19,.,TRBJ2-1,TGTGCCAGTATGATTCGAGACCGCCTCTCGGACAATGAGCAGTTCTTC,CASMIRDRLSDNEQFF
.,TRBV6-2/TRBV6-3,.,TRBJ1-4,TGTGCCAGCAGCCGGCCTGCTGAAAAACTGTTTTTT,CASSRPAEKLFF
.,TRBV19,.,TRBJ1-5,TGTGCCAGCTCAGTGGACAGCTCATCGTACGGGGCCCAGCATTTT,CASSVDSSSYGAQHF
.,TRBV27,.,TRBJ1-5,TGTGCCAGCAGGCCGACAGGATCGGGACAGCCCCAGCATTTT,CASRPTGSGQPQHF
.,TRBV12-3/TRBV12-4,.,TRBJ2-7,TGTGCCAGCAGTTTAAAGGAGGTAGGCGAGCAGTACTTC,CASSLKEVGEQYF
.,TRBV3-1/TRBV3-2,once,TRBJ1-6,TGTGCCAGCAGCCAAGATAGCCTGAGCTCCTATAATTCACCCCTCCACTTT,CASSQDSLSSYNSPLHF
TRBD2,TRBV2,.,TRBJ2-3,TGTGCCAGCAGTGAAGACCTAGCGGGGGGCACAGATACGCAGTATTTT,CASSEDLAGGTDTQYF
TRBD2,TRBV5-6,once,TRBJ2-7,TGTGCCAGCAGCTTGCCGGGGGGTGAGGAGCAGTACTTC,CASSLPGGEEQYF
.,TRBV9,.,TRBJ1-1,TGTGCCAGCAGCGTAGGAGGATTGAAGAACACTGAAGCTTTCTTT,CASSVGGLKNTEAFF
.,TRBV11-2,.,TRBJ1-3,TGTGCCAGCAGACTAGACTCTGGAAACACCATATATTTT,CASRLDSGNTIYF
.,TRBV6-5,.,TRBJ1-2,TGTGCCAGCAGGGACGTCTATGGCTACACCTTC,CASRDVYGYTF
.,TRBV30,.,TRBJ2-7,TGTGCCTGGAGTAAGGGGACTCCAGGCTCCTACGAGCAGTACTTC,CAWSKGTPGSYEQYF
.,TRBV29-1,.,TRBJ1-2,TGCAGCGTTGCGATCTGGGAAACTGGCTACACCTTC,CSVAIWETGYTF
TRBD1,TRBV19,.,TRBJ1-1,TGTGCCAGTAAGCTGACAGGGACTATGAACACTGAAGCTTTCTTT,CASKLTGTMNTEAFF
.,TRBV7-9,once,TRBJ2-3,TGTGCCAGCAGCCCAAGGGACGGTGTGGGGACGCAGTATTTT,CASSPRDGVGTQYF
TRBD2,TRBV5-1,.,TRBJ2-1,TGCGCCAGCAGCCCCCGGACTAGCGGGGGGCTAACCTACAATGAGCAGTTCTTC,CASSPRTSGGLTYNEQFF
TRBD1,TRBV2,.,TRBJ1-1,TGTGCCAGCAGTAAGGGACAGGGGGCGTCAGCTTTCTTT,CASSKGQGASAFF
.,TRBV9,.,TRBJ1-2,TGTGCCAGCAGCGGGGGCGGGCCAGGGGACTATGGCTACACCTTC,CASSGGGPGDYGYTF
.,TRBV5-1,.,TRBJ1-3,TGCGCCAGCAGCTTAGAAAGCTCTGGAAACACCATATATTTT,CASSLESSGNTIYF
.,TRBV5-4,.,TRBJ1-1,TGTGCCAGCAGCTCCCCGGGGAGGCTTGGTACTGAAGCTTTCTTT,CASSSPGRLGTEAFF
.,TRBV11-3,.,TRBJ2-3,TGTGCCAGCAGCTTAGGGGGGGCCGCAGATACGCAGTATTTT,CASSLGGAADTQYF
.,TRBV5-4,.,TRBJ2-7,TGTGCCAGCAGCCCCATTGGGCAGACCTACGAGCAGTACTTC,CASSPIGQTYEQYF
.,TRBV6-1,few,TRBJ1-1,TGTGCCAGCAGTGACCGGACTTTCGGATGGACTGAAGCTTTCTTT,CASSDRTFGWTEAFF
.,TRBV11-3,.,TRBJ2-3,TGTGCCAGCAGCTTCGGGGCAGGGGATGGAGATACGCAGTATTTT,CASSFGAGDGDTQYF
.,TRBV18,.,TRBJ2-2,TGTGCCAGCTCACCACGGTCCACTGGGGCCGGGGAGCTGTTTTTT,CASSPRSTGAGELFF
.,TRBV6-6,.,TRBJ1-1,TGTGCCAGCAGTTACGCGGGGTCAGGCACTGAAGCTTTCTTT,CASSYAGSGTEAFF
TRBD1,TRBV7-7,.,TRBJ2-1,TGTGCTAGCAGCTTAGCAGGACAGGGGTTGGGTGAGCAGTTCTTC,CASSLAGQGLGEQFF
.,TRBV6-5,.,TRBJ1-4,TGTGCCAGCAGTTACGGGGAGGGAGGTTCTGAAAAACTGTTTTTT,CASSYGEGGSEKLFF
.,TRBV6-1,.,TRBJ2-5,TGTGCCAGCAGTGAAGCGGGGCAGGGCGAGACCCAGTACTTC,CASSEAGQGETQYF
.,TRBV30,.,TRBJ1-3,TGTGCCTGGAGTATGGAGGCTGGAAACACCATATATTTT,CAWSMEAGNTIYF
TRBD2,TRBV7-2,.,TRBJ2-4,TGTGCCAGCAGCCACGGGACTAGCGGACTACTAGCCAAAAACATTCAGTACTTC,CASSHGTSGLLAKNIQYF
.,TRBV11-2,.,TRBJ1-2,TGTGCCAGCAGCCTGGGGCAGAATAACTATGGCTACACCTTC,CASSLGQNNYGYTF
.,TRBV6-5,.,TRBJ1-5,TGTGCCAGCAGTTACTCTGGGGGGGACCAGCCCCAGCATTTT,CASSYSGGDQPQHF
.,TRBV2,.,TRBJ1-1,TGTGCCAGCAGCCTCCTGGGGGGTGGCACTGAAGCTTTCTTT,CASSLLGGGTEAFF
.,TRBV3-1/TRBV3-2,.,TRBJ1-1,TGTGCCACCCGAGGGACCCCCTCGGGGAACACTGAAGCTTTCTTT,CATRGTPSGNTEAFF
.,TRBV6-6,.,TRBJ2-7,TGTGCCAGCAGTTACGCGGACTCGGGGTACGAGCAGTACTTC,CASSYADSGYEQYF
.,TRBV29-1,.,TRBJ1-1,TGCAGCGTTGATTCGGGGGCTGGGAACACTGAAGCTTTCTTT,CSVDSGAGNTEAFF
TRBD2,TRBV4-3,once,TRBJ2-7,TGCGCCAGCAGCCGCCTCGGGGGGGAGCTTATCTTAACTGGGTCCTACGAGCAGTACTTC,CASSRLGGELILTGSYEQYF
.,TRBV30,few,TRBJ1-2,TGTGCCTGGAGTATTGGGGATACCTATGGCTACACCTTC,CAWSIGDTYGYTF
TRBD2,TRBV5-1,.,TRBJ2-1,TGCGCCAGCAGCTTGGTTAGCGGGGCTTCGCATGAGCAGTTCTTC,CASSLVSGASHEQFF
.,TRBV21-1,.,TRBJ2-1,TGTGCCAGCAGCAAAACGGGGCGACTAGTTCCTGACAATGAGCAGTTCTTC,CASSKTGRLVPDNEQFF
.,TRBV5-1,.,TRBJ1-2,TGCGCCAGCAGCTCCTGGCCTGGGGCCTATGGCTACACCTTC,CASSSWPGAYGYTF
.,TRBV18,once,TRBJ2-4,TGTGCCAGCTCACCTCTCGACCTCCAAGGAGCCAAAAACATTCAGTACTTC,CASSPLDLQGAKNIQYF
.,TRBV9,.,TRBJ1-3,TGTGCCAGCAGCGCCCAGGGGTTGGGAAACACCATATATTTT,CASSAQGLGNTIYF
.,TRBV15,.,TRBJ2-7,TGTGCCACCAGCAGAGGGGTGGGGGGCTCCTACGAGCAGTACTTC,CATSRGVGGSYEQYF